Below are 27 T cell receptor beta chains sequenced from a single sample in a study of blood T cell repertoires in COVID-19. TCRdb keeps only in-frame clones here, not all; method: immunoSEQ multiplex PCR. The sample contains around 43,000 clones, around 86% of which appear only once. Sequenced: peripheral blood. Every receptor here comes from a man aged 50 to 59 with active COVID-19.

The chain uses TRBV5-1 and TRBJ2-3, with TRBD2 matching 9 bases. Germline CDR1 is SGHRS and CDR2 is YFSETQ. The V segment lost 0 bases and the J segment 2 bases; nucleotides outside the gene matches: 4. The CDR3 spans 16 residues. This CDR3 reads CASSLASGIFTDTQYF. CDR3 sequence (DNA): TGCGCCAGCAGCTTGGCTAGCGGGATCTTCACAGATACGCAGTATTTT.

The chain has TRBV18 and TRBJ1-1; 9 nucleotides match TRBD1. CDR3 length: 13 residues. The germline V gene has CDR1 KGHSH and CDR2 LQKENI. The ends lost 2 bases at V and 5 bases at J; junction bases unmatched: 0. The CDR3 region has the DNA TGTGCCAGCTCACCAGGGACAGGGACTGAAGCTTTCTTT. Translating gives CASSPGTGTEAFF.

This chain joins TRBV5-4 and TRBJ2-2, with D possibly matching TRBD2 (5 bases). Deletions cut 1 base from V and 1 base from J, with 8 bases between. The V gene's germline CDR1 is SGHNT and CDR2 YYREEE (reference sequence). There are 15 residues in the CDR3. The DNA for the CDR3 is TGTGCCAGCAGCTTGACCGCGGGGAACACCGGGGAGCTGTTTTTT. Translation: CASSLTAGNTGELFF.

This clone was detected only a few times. CDR3 bases: TGTGCCAGCTCACCGCCGGGACAGGGACTTGACGCTTTCTTT. It encodes CASSPPGQGLDAFF. The genes are TRBV18 and TRBJ1-1, with 9 nucleotides matching TRBD1. Germline V gene sequence: CDR1 KGHSH, CDR2 LQKENI. There are 14 residues in the CDR3. V dropped 3 bases and J dropped 11; count of bases not matched to a gene: 10. Drawing the rest from reference TRBV18 and TRBJ1-1, the complete variable domain is NAGVMQNPRHLVRRRGQEARLRCSPMKGHSHVYWYRQLPEEGLKFMVYLQKENIIDESGMPKERFSAEFPKEGPSILRIQQVVRGDSAAYFCASSPPGQGLDAFFGQGTRLTVV.

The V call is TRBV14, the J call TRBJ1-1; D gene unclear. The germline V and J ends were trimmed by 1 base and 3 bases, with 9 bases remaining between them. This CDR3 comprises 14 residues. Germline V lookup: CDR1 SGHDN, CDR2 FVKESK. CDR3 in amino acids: CASSQVQAYTEAFF. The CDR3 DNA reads TGTGCCAGCAGCCAAGTGCAGGCGTACACTGAAGCTTTCTTT.

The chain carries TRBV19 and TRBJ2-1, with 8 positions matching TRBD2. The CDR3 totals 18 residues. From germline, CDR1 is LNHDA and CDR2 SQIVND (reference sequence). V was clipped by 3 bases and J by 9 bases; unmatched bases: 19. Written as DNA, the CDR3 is TGTGCCAGTAGTATTTTAATTTTGGCGGGAGGTCCCTCCGGTGAGCAGTTCTTC. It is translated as CASSILILAGGPSGEQFF.

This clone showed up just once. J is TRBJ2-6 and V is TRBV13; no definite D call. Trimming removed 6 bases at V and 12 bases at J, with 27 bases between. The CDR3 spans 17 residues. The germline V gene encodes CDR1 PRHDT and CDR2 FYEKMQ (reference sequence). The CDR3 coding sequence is TGTGCCAGCAGGCATCTAGAGCTGAGTACAAAGTCGGGCGTCCTGACTTTC. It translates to CASRHLELSTKSGVLTF.

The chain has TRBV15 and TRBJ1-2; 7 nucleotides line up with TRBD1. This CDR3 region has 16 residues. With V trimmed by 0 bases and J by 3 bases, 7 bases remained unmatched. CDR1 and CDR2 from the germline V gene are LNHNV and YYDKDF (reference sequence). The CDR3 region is CATSRDEVDRDYGYTF. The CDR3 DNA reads TGTGCCACCAGCAGAGATGAAGTAGACAGGGACTATGGCTACACCTTC. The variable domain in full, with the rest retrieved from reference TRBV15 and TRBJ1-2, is DAMVIQNPRYQVTQFGKPVTLSCSQTLNHNVMYWYQQKSSQAPKLLFHYYDKDFNNEADTPDNFQSRRPNTSFCFLDIRSPGLGDTAMYLCATSRDEVDRDYGYTFGSGTRLTVV.

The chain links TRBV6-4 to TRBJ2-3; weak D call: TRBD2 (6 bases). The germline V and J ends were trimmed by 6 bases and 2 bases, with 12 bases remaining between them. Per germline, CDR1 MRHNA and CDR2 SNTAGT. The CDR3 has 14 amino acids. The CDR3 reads CASSKRAHTDTQYF. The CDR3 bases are TGTGCCAGCAGCAAGCGGGCCCACACAGATACGCAGTATTTT.

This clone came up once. The CDR3 nucleotides are TGCGCCAGCATGGGGGAACCGGGACAGGGGGAAAAACTGTTTTTT. It is translated as CASMGEPGQGEKLFF. The rearrangement uses TRBV5-1 and TRBJ1-4, with 10 positions matching TRBD1. The germline V gene encodes CDR1 SGHRS and CDR2 YFSETQ. J was trimmed by 8 bases and V by 6 bases; bases with no gene match: 10. The CDR3 is made up of 15 amino acids.

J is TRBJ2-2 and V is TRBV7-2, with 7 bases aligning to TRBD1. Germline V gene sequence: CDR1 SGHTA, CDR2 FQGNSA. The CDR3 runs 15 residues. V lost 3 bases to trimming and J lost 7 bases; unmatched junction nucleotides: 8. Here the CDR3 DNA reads TGTGCCAGCAGCTTCAATAGGGGGCGGAACGGGGAGCTGTTTTTT. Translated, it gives CASSFNRGRNGELFF.

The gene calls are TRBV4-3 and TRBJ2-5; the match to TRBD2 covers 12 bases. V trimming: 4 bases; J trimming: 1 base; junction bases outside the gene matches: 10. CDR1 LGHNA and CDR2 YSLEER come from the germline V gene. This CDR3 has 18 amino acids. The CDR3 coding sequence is TGCGCCAGCAGCCTCTTTTGGACTAGCGGGGATTTCCAAGAGACCCAGTACTTC. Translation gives CASSLFWTSGDFQETQYF.

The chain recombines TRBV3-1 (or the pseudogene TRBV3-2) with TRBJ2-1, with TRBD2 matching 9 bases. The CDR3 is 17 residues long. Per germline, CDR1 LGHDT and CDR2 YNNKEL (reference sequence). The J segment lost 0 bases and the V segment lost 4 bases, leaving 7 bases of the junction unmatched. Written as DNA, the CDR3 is TGTGCCAGCAGCCCCTCAGGCGGGAGGGACTCCTACAATGAGCAGTTCTTC. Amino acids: CASSPSGGRDSYNEQFF.

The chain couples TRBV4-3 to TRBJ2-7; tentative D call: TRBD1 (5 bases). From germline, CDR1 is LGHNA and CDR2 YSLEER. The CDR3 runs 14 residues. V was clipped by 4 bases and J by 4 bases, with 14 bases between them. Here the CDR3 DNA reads TGCGCCAGCAGCCCAGCAGACAGTGGGTACGAGCAGTACTTC. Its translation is CASSPADSGYEQYF.

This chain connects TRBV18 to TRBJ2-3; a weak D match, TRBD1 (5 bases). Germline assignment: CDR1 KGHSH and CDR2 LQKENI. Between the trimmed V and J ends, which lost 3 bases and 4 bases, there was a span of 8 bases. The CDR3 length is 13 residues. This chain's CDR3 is CASSPAGSDTQYF. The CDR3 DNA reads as TGTGCCAGCTCACCGGCAGGGTCAGATACGCAGTATTTT.

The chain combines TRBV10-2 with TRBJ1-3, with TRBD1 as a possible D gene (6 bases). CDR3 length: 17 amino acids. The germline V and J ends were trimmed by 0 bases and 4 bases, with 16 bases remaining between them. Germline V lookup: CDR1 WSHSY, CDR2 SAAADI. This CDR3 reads CASSESVLLGQGNTIYF. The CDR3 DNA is TGCGCCAGCAGTGAGTCTGTATTATTGGGACAAGGAAACACCATATATTTT.

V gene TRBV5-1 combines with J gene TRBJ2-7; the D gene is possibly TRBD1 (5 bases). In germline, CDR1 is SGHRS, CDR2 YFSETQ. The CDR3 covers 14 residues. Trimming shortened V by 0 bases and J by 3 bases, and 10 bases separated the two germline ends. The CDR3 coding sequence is TGCGCCAGCAGCTTGGGCCAGGGTAGCTACGAGCAGTACTTC. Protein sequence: CASSLGQGSYEQYF.

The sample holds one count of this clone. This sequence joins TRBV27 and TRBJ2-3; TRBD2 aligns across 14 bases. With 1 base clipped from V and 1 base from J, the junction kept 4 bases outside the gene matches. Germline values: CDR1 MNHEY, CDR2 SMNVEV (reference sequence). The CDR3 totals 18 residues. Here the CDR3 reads CASSLLGLAGERTDTQYF. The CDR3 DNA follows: TGTGCCAGCAGTTTATTGGGACTAGCGGGAGAGCGCACAGATACGCAGTATTTT.

The DNA for the CDR3 is TGTGCCAGCAGTTACTCTGCGGGTAACTATGGCTACACCTTC. Its translation is CASSYSAGNYGYTF. The V gene is TRBV6-2 or TRBV6-3, the J gene TRBJ1-2; D is uncertain. With 0 bases removed from V and 1 base from J, the gap between germline ends came to 6 bases. Germline-derived CDR1 and CDR2 are MNHEY and SVGEGT. The CDR3 consists of 14 residues.

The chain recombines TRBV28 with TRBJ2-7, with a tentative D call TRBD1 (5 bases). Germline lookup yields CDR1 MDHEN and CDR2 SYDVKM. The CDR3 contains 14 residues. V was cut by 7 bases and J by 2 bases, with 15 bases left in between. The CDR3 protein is CASTADNRAYEQYF. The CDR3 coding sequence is TGTGCCAGCACCGCGGACAACCGTGCCTACGAGCAGTACTTC.

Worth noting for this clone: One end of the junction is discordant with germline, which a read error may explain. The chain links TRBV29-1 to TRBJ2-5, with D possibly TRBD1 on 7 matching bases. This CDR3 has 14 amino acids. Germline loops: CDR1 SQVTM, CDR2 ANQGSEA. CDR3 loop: CSVEGGQGVKTQYF. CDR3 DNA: TGCAGCGTGGAAGGGGGGCAGGGGGTTAAGACCCAGTACTTC.

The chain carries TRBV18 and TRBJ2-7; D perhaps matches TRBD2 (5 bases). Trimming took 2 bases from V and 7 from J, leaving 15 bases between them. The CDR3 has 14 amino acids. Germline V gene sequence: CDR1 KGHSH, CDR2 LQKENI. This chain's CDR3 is CASSPRELRGEQYF. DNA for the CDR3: TGTGCCAGCTCACCAAGAGAGCTTCGGGGAGAGCAGTACTTC.

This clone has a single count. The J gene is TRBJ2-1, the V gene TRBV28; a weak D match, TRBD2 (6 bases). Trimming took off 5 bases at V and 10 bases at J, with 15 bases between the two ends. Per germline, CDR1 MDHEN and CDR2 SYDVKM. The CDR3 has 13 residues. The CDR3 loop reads CASSRPGEGEQFF. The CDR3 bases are TGTGCCAGCAGTCGGCCGGGGGAAGGCGAGCAGTTCTTC.

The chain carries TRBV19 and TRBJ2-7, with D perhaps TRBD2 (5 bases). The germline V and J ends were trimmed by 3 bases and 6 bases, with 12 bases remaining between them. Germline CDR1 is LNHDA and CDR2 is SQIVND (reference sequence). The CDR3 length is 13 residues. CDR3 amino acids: CASSIHLAGEQYF. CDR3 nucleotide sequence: TGTGCCAGTAGTATCCATCTTGCGGGCGAGCAGTACTTC.

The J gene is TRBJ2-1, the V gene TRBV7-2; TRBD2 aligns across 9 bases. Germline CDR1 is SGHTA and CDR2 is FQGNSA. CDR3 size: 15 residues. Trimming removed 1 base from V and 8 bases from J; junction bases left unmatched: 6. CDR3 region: CASSLGLAGLYEQFF. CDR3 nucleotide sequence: TGTGCCAGCAGCTTAGGTCTAGCGGGACTCTATGAGCAGTTCTTC.

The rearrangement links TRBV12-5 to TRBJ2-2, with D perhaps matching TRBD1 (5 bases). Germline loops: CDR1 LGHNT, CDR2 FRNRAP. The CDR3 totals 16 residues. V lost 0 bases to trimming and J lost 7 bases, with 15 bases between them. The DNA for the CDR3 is TGTGCTAGTGGTTTGGTACCAGCAGGGCTTTTCGGGGAGCTGTTTTTT. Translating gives CASGLVPAGLFGELFF.

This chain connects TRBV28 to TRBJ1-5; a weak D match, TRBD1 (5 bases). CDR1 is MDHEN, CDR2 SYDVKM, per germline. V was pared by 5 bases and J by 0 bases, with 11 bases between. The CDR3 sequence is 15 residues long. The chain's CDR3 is CASSNRDFSNQPQHF. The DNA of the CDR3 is TGTGCCAGCAGTAACCGGGACTTTAGCAATCAGCCCCAGCATTTT.